What follows are 7 T cell receptor beta chains derived from one specimen sequenced in a study of blood T cell repertoires in COVID-19. TCRdb's copy holds only in-frame clones and misses some; the assay was immunoSEQ multiplex PCR. The repertoire holds some 250,000 clones, with around 88% as singletons. Sequenced sample: peripheral blood. Receptor source: a man aged 35 to 55 with active or convalescent COVID-19.

The V call is TRBV27, the J call TRBJ2-2; possibly TRBD2 for D (6 bases). The germline V gene has CDR1 MNHEY and CDR2 SMNVEV (reference sequence). Trimming took 7 bases from V and 5 from J, leaving 14 bases between them. The CDR3 is 14 residues long. CDR3 in DNA: TGTGCCAGCACCGGCGGGGATGTGACCGGGGAGCTGTTTTTT. Amino acid sequence: CASTGGDVTGELFF.

The rearrangement joins TRBV5-1 to TRBJ1-4, with D unclear. V gave up 0 bases and J gave up 0 bases, with 18 bases separating them. Germline values: CDR1 SGHRS, CDR2 YFSETQ. CDR3 length: 19 amino acids. The CDR3 DNA is TGCGCCAGCAGCTTGGAGTCGCAGGATTCTACATCAACTAATGAAAAACTGTTTTTT. Its translation is CASSLESQDSTSTNEKLFF.

The CDR3 is CASSLKGERYTF. In nucleotides, the CDR3 is TGTGCCAGCAGCCTGAAGGGGGAGCGGTACACCTTC. V and J are TRBV2 and TRBJ1-2; a weak D match, TRBD1 (6 bases). V was pared by 6 bases and J by 11 bases, with 16 bases between. This CDR3 contains 12 residues. Germline lookup yields CDR1 SNHLY and CDR2 FYNNEI.

The V call is TRBV19, the J call TRBJ1-2, with TRBD1 matching 7 bases. The V gene end was trimmed by 9 bases and the J gene end by 3 bases; junction bases not matched to a gene: 4. There are 12 residues in the CDR3. Germline values: CDR1 LNHDA, CDR2 SQIVND (reference sequence). The CDR3: CASRQGHYGYTF. Written as DNA, the CDR3 is TGTGCCAGCCGACAGGGACACTATGGCTACACCTTC.

In this sample, this clone turned up a few times. The V and J genes are TRBV24-1 and TRBJ2-7; D remains unclear. V was shortened by 3 bases and J by 6 bases, with 8 bases between the two germline ends. The CDR3 is 12 amino acids. The germline CDR1 and CDR2 sequences are KGHDR and SFDVKD. Written as DNA, the CDR3 is TGTGCCACCAGTGATGAGGTGGGCGAGCAGTACTTC. Protein sequence: CATSDEVGEQYF.

This chain uses TRBV28 with TRBJ1-2; the D gene is possibly TRBD1 (5 bases). This CDR3 spans 16 amino acids. With 8 bases removed from V and 1 base from J, the gap between germline ends came to 20 bases. Germline V CDR1 and CDR2: MDHEN, SYDVKM. CDR3 bases: TGTGCCAGCGGGATAGAGGGGTCGGGGGGTAACTATGGCTACACCTTC. It specifies CASGIEGSGGNYGYTF.

This chain joins TRBV12-3 or TRBV12-4 and TRBJ1-1; a possible D gene is TRBD1 (5 bases). The CDR3 is 13 amino acids. V gave up 5 bases and J gave up 1 base, with 8 bases separating them. DNA for the CDR3: TGTGCCAGCAGTAATACAGGGAACACTGAAGCTTTCTTT. As protein: CASSNTGNTEAFF.